Listed below are T cell receptor beta chains from one sample, sequenced in a study of control samples from healthy donors and cancer patients. Profiling relied on immunoSEQ multiplex PCR, and the TCRdb table lists in-frame clones only, not all of them. The sample yields about 130,000 clones, 92% seen once. The sample comprised blood. Receptor source: a woman aged 45-59 years in good health. CDR3s include the opening cysteine and the closing phenylalanine or tryptophan. D genes are given only for firm matches. Not every row has a clone size; where given, it reads once, few, many or a size class.

V: TRBV10-2
J: TRBJ1-5
D: -
size: once
CDR3: CASSESVKHQPQHF
DNA: TGCGCCAGCAGTGAGTCGGTGAAGCATCAGCCCCAGCATTTT

V: TRBV24-1
J: TRBJ2-1
D: -
size: -
CDR3: CATSDGVQGRGQFF
DNA: TGTGCCACCAGTGACGGAGTACAGGGGCGGGGACAGTTCTTC

V: TRBV12-3/TRBV12-4
J: TRBJ2-3
D: -
size: -
CDR3: CASSLARTDTQYF
DNA: TGTGCCAGCAGTTTGGCCCGCACAGATACGCAGTATTTT

V: TRBV18
J: TRBJ1-2
D: -
size: once
CDR3: CASSLLQGNGYTF
DNA: TGTGCCAGCTCACTTCTTCAGGGAAACGGCTACACCTTC

V: TRBV27
J: TRBJ1-1
D: -
size: -
CDR3: CASMWSRGGKPFF
DNA: TGTGCCAGCATGTGGTCGCGCGGAGGTAAGCCTTTCTTT

V: TRBV2
J: TRBJ1-5
D: -
size: once
CDR3: CASSEEAVRAQPQHF
DNA: TGTGCCAGCAGTGAAGAAGCGGTCCGCGCTCAGCCCCAGCATTTT

V: TRBV28
J: TRBJ1-2
D: TRBD1
size: -
CDR3: CASTGQGIGMGYGYTF
DNA: TGTGCCAGCACCGGACAGGGAATCGGGATGGGCTATGGCTACACCTTC

V: TRBV19
J: TRBJ1-3
D: -
size: -
CDR3: CASIHSSGNTIYF
DNA: TGTGCCAGTATCCATAGCTCTGGAAACACCATATATTTT

V: TRBV19
J: TRBJ2-6
D: -
size: -
CDR3: CASSIQSGSGANVLTF
DNA: TGTGCCAGTAGTATTCAGTCGGGGTCTGGGGCCAACGTCCTGACTTTC

V: TRBV19
J: TRBJ1-5
D: -
size: few
CDR3: CASSNIVEARNQPQHF
DNA: TGTGCCAGTAGTAATATCGTCGAAGCACGCAATCAGCCCCAGCATTTT

V: TRBV7-9
J: TRBJ2-3
D: TRBD2
size: -
CDR3: CASSPAQAGDTDTQYF
DNA: TGTGCCAGCAGCCCAGCCCAAGCGGGGGACACAGATACGCAGTATTTT

V: TRBV5-6
J: TRBJ2-7
D: -
size: few
CDR3: CASSYGKSYEQYF
DNA: TGTGCCAGCAGCTATGGAAAGTCCTACGAGCAGTACTTC

V: TRBV12-3/TRBV12-4
J: TRBJ1-1
D: -
size: few
CDR3: CASSFGNTEAFF
DNA: TGTGCCAGCAGTTTCGGGAACACTGAAGCTTTCTTT

V: TRBV30
J: TRBJ2-3
D: -
size: -
CDR3: CAWSEVGRSADTQYF
DNA: TGTGCCTGGAGTGAGGTAGGGCGGTCGGCAGATACGCAGTATTTT

V: TRBV28
J: TRBJ2-2
D: TRBD1
size: -
CDR3: CASSPDRAYLTGELFF
DNA: TGTGCCAGCAGTCCAGACAGGGCCTATCTTACCGGGGAGCTGTTTTTT

V: TRBV9
J: TRBJ1-1
D: -
size: -
CDR3: CASSVGRTNTEAFF
DNA: TGTGCCAGCAGCGTAGGTAGGACGAACACTGAAGCTTTCTTT

V: TRBV6-2/TRBV6-3
J: TRBJ1-1
D: -
size: -
CDR3: CASSTLLGVAEAFF
DNA: TGTGCCAGCAGTACCTTACTAGGGGTTGCGGAAGCTTTCTTT

V: TRBV13
J: TRBJ1-5
D: TRBD1
size: once
CDR3: CASSSGQGQPQHF
DNA: TGTGCCAGCAGCAGCGGACAGGGCCAGCCCCAGCATTTT

V: TRBV30
J: TRBJ2-7
D: TRBD1
size: -
CDR3: CAWSLGQGNSYEQYF
DNA: TGTGCCTGGAGTCTCGGACAGGGAAACTCCTACGAGCAGTACTTC

V: TRBV2
J: TRBJ2-5
D: -
size: -
CDR3: CASSAGGVGQETQYF
DNA: TGTGCCAGCAGTGCCGGGGGAGTGGGCCAAGAGACCCAGTACTTC

V: TRBV15
J: TRBJ2-7
D: -
size: few
CDR3: CATSRDPREQYF
DNA: TGTGCCACCAGCAGAGATCCCCGCGAGCAGTACTTC

V: TRBV11-2
J: TRBJ2-1
D: TRBD2
size: -
CDR3: CASRLATSGSRNEQFF
DNA: TGTGCCAGCAGGCTCGCAACTAGCGGGAGCAGAAATGAGCAGTTCTTC

V: TRBV11-2
J: TRBJ1-6
D: -
size: -
CDR3: CASRGHRDSPLHF
DNA: TGTGCCAGCAGGGGCCACAGGGATTCACCCCTCCACTTT

V: TRBV21-1
J: TRBJ2-1
D: -
size: -
CDR3: CASSKVRRSSYNEQFF
DNA: TGTGCCAGCAGCAAAGTGAGGAGGAGCTCCTACAATGAGCAGTTCTTC

V: TRBV6-5
J: TRBJ2-7
D: TRBD1
size: -
CDR3: CASRDPGQGGSEQYF
DNA: TGTGCCAGCAGGGACCCGGGACAGGGAGGGAGCGAGCAGTACTTC

V: TRBV30
J: TRBJ2-2
D: -
size: -
CDR3: CAWREGTFASGELFF
DNA: TGTGCCTGGAGGGAGGGGACATTCGCGTCCGGGGAGCTGTTTTTT

V: TRBV11-2
J: TRBJ1-1
D: TRBD1
size: once
CDR3: CASSPHTGESFTEAFF
DNA: TGTGCCAGCAGCCCGCATACAGGGGAATCTTTCACTGAAGCTTTCTTT

V: TRBV10-2
J: TRBJ1-2
D: TRBD1
size: -
CDR3: CASSAYRDRGQAGYTF
DNA: TGCGCCAGCAGTGCATACCGGGACAGGGGGCAGGCTGGCTACACCTTC

V: TRBV5-1
J: TRBJ1-6
D: -
size: once
CDR3: CASSLGQVFSPLHF
DNA: TGCGCCAGCAGCTTGGGGCAGGTATTTTCACCCCTCCACTTT

V: TRBV7-9
J: TRBJ2-2
D: -
size: -
CDR3: CASSNVGRGELFF
DNA: TGTGCCAGCAGCAACGTTGGGCGCGGGGAGCTGTTTTTT

V: TRBV5-4
J: TRBJ2-7
D: -
size: -
CDR3: CASSPSGSWEQYF
DNA: TGTGCCAGCAGTCCCAGTGGGTCTTGGGAGCAGTACTTC

V: TRBV28
J: TRBJ1-3
D: -
size: -
CDR3: CASSLGQGLSGNTIYF
DNA: TGTGCCAGCAGTTTGGGGCAGGGGCTTTCTGGAAACACCATATATTTT

V: TRBV11-2
J: TRBJ2-5
D: TRBD1
size: -
CDR3: CASSATGLETQYF
DNA: TGTGCCAGCAGCGCGACAGGGCTGGAGACCCAGTACTTC

V: TRBV28
J: TRBJ2-6
D: -
size: -
CDR3: CASSTSTASNVLTF
DNA: TGTGCCAGCAGCACATCGACAGCCTCCAACGTCCTGACTTTC

V: TRBV11-2
J: TRBJ2-5
D: -
size: -
CDR3: CASSLQLQETQYF
DNA: TGTGCCAGCAGCTTGCAGCTCCAAGAGACCCAGTACTTC

V: TRBV21-1
J: TRBJ2-7
D: -
size: few
CDR3: CASTPGQGLISYEQYF
DNA: TGTGCCAGCACCCCAGGACAGGGCCTTATCTCCTACGAGCAGTACTTC

V: TRBV7-8
J: TRBJ1-5
D: TRBD1
size: -
CDR3: CASSRQGTEQPQHF
DNA: TGTGCCAGCAGCAGACAGGGGACGGAACAGCCCCAGCATTTT

V: TRBV30
J: TRBJ1-6
D: -
size: -
CDR3: CAWSVLRTLHF
DNA: TGTGCCTGGAGTGTACTCCGAACCCTCCACTTT

V: TRBV2
J: TRBJ2-1
D: -
size: -
CDR3: CASSEGQGGNEQFF
DNA: TGTGCCAGCAGTGAAGGGCAGGGGGGCAATGAGCAGTTCTTC

V: TRBV12-3/TRBV12-4
J: TRBJ1-3
D: -
size: -
CDR3: CASSRGPGNTIYF
DNA: TGTGCCAGCAGCCGGGGCCCTGGAAACACCATATATTTT

V: TRBV2
J: TRBJ2-3
D: -
size: -
CDR3: CASRSVSSTDTQYF
DNA: TGTGCCAGCAGGTCCGTTTCTAGCACAGATACGCAGTATTTT

V: TRBV3-1/TRBV3-2
J: TRBJ2-1
D: -
size: -
CDR3: CASSQDDYSGSYNEQFF
DNA: TGTGCCAGCAGCCAAGATGACTACTCGGGGTCCTACAATGAGCAGTTCTTC

V: TRBV19
J: TRBJ1-5
D: -
size: -
CDR3: CASSIGWQGGQPQHF
DNA: TGTGCCAGTAGTATCGGATGGCAGGGAGGTCAGCCCCAGCATTTT

V: TRBV5-5
J: TRBJ2-6
D: -
size: -
CDR3: CASSLGAGANVLTF
DNA: TGTGCCAGCAGCTTGGGAGCTGGGGCCAACGTCCTGACTTTC

V: TRBV24-1
J: TRBJ2-5
D: -
size: -
CDR3: CATSVGETQYF
DNA: TGTGCCACCAGTGTAGGAGAGACCCAGTACTTC

V: TRBV19
J: TRBJ2-1
D: TRBD2
size: -
CDR3: CASSIQGTSIDEQFF
DNA: TGTGCCAGTAGTATCCAAGGGACTAGCATCGATGAGCAGTTCTTC

V: TRBV29-1
J: TRBJ1-1
D: -
size: -
CDR3: CSVLAPPRNTEAFF
DNA: TGCAGCGTTCTCGCCCCACCTAGGAACACTGAAGCTTTCTTT

V: TRBV5-4
J: TRBJ2-6
D: TRBD2
size: -
CDR3: CASSSTAGVSGANVLTF
DNA: TGTGCCAGCAGCTCGACCGCGGGAGTCTCTGGGGCCAACGTCCTGACTTTC

V: TRBV6-4
J: TRBJ1-4
D: TRBD1
size: few
CDR3: CASSADKGGSLHF
DNA: TGTGCCAGCAGCGCCGACAAAGGGGGCTCCTTACACTTT

V: TRBV5-1
J: TRBJ2-3
D: -
size: -
CDR3: CASSLLLIDTQYF
DNA: TGCGCCAGCAGCTTGCTTCTCATAGATACGCAGTATTTT

V: TRBV13
J: TRBJ2-7
D: -
size: -
CDR3: CASSDGTETYEQYF
DNA: TGTGCCAGCAGCGACGGGACGGAAACCTACGAGCAGTACTTC

V: TRBV7-9
J: TRBJ2-5
D: TRBD2
size: -
CDR3: CASSLRLAGEEGETQYF
DNA: TGTGCCAGCAGCTTAAGGCTAGCGGGGGAGGAGGGAGAGACCCAGTACTTC

V: TRBV5-1
J: TRBJ1-1
D: -
size: -
CDR3: CASSLDPGSEAFF
DNA: TGCGCCAGCAGCTTGGATCCGGGGAGTGAAGCTTTCTTT